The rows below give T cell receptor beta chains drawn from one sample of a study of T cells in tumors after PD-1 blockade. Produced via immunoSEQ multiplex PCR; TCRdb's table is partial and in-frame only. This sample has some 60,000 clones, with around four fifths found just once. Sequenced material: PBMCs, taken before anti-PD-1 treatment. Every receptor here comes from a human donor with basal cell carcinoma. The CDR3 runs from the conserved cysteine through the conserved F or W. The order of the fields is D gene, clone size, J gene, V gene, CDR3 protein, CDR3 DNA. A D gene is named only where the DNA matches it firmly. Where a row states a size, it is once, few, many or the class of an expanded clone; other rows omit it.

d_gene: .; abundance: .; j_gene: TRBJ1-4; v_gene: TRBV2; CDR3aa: CASSGPGRFNEKLFF; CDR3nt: TGTGCCAGCAGCGGCCCGGGACGGTTTAATGAAAAACTGTTTTTT
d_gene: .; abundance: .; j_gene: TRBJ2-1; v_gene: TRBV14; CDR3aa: CASSQVGAPLNEQFF; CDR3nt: TGTGCCAGCAGCCAAGTGGGGGCGCCGCTCAATGAGCAGTTCTTC
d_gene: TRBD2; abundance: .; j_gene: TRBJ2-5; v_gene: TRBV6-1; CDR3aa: CASSEILAGGQETQYF; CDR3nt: TGTGCCAGCAGTGAAATTCTAGCGGGGGGCCAAGAGACCCAGTACTTC
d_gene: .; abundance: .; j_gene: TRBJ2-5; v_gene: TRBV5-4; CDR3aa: CASSEPGKETQYF; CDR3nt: TGTGCCAGCAGCGAACCGGGGAAAGAGACCCAGTACTTC
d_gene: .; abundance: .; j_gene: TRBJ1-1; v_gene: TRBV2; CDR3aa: CASSDPPATEAFF; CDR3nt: TGTGCCAGCAGTGATCCCCCAGCCACTGAAGCTTTCTTT
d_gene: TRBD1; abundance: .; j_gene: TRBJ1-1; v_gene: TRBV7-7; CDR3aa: CASSFRGQGEGGRAFF; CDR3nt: TGTGCTAGCAGCTTCCGGGGACAGGGAGAAGGCGGCAGGGCTTTCTTT
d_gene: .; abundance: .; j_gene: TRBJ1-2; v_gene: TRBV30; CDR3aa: CAWFPYPGQILHYGYTF; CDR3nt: TGTGCCTGGTTTCCCTACCCCGGACAGATTTTACACTATGGCTACACCTTC
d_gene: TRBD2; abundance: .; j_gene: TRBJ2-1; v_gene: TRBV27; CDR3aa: CASSRTSGGLYNEQFF; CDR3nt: TGTGCCAGCAGCCGGACTAGCGGGGGACTATACAATGAGCAGTTCTTC
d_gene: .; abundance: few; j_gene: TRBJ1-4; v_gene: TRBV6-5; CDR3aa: CAGSTDRTNEKLFF; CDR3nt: TGTGCCGGTTCCACGGACAGAACTAATGAAAAACTGTTTTTT
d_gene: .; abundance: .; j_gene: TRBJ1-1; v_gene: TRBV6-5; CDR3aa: CASRGQGGGGTEAFF; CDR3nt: TGTGCCAGCAGGGGCCAAGGGGGGGGAGGAACTGAAGCTTTCTTT
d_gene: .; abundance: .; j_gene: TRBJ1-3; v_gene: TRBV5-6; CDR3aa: CASRETAAFSGNTIYF; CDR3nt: TGTGCCAGCAGAGAGACAGCAGCGTTCTCTGGAAACACCATATATTTT
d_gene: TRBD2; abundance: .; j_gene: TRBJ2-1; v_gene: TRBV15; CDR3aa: CATSRDLLAGAGNEQFF; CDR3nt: TGTGCCACCAGCAGAGATCTGCTAGCGGGGGCCGGGAATGAGCAGTTCTTC
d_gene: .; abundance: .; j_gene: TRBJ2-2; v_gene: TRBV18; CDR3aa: CASSQTEKTGELFF; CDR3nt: TGTGCCAGCTCACAGACAGAAAAAACCGGGGAGCTGTTTTTT
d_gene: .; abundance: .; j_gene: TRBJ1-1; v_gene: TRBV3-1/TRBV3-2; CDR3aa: CASSQDRVKHAEAFF; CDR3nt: TGTGCCAGCAGCCAAGATAGGGTAAAGCACGCTGAAGCTTTCTTT
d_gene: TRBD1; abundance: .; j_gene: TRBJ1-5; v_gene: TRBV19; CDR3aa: CASKDRVNQPQHF; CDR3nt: TGTGCCAGTAAGGACAGGGTCAATCAGCCCCAGCATTTT
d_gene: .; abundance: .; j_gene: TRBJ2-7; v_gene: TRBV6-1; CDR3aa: CASSEGPNYEQYF; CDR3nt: TGTGCCAGCAGTGAAGGACCGAACTACGAGCAGTACTTC
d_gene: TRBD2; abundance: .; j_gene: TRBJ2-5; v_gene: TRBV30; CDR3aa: CAWSVLAGEETQYF; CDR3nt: TGTGCCTGGAGTGTACTAGCGGGGGAAGAGACCCAGTACTTC
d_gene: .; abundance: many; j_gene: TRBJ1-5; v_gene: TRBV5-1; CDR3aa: CASSLDSGGNQPQHF; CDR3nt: TGCGCCAGCAGCTTGGACTCCGGCGGCAATCAGCCCCAGCATTTT
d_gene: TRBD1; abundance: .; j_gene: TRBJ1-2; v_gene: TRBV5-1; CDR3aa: CASSLESGGYYGYTF; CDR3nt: TGCGCCAGCAGCTTGGAGTCAGGGGGCTACTATGGCTACACCTTC
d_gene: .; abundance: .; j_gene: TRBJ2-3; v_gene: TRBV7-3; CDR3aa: CASSLTAGGGLTDTQYF; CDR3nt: TGTGCCAGCAGCTTAACTGCTGGGGGGGGCTTAACAGATACGCAGTATTTT
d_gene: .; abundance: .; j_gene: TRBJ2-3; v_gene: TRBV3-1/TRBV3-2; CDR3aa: CASSQDTQGTDTQYF; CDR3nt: TGTGCCAGCAGCCAAGATACCCAGGGAACAGATACGCAGTATTTT
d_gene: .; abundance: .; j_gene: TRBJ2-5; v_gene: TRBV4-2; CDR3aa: CASSQEIGRLNTKTQYF; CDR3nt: TGTGCCAGCAGCCAAGAAATAGGCAGACTTAACACCAAGACCCAGTACTTC
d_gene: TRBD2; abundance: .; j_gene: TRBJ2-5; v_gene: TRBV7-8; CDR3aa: CASSKGLAGSHSEETQYF; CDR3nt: TGTGCCAGCAGCAAGGGACTAGCGGGGTCTCATTCGGAGGAGACCCAGTACTTC
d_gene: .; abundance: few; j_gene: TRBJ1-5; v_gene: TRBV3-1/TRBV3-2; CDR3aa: CASSQASWGAGQPQHF; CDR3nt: TGTGCCAGCAGCCAAGCCTCATGGGGCGCGGGGCAGCCCCAGCATTTT
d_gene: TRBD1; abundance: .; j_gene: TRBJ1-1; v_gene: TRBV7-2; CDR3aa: CASSFRTGSFMNTEAFF; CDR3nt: TGTGCCAGCAGCTTTAGGACAGGTAGTTTCATGAACACTGAAGCTTTCTTT
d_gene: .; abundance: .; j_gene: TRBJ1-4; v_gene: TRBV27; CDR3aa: CATRGARGPNEKLFF; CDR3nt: TGTGCCACCCGGGGCGCAAGGGGTCCAAATGAAAAACTGTTTTTT
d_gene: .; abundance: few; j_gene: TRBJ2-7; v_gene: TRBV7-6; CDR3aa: CASSLASSYEQYF; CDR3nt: TGTGCCAGCAGCTTAGCGAGCTCCTACGAGCAGTACTTC
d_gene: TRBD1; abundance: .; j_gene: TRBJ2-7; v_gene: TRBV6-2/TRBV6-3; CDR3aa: CASSTWDRAAEEQYF; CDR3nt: TGTGCCAGCAGTACGTGGGACAGGGCGGCGGAAGAGCAGTACTTC
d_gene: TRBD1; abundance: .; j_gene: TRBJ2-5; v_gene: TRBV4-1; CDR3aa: CASSQEGGQGAQLETQYF; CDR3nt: TGCGCCAGCAGCCAAGAAGGGGGACAGGGGGCCCAACTAGAGACCCAGTACTTC
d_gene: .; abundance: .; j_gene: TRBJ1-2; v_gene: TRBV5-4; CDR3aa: CASSEDGLYGYTF; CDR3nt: TGTGCCAGCAGCGAGGACGGCCTCTATGGCTACACCTTC
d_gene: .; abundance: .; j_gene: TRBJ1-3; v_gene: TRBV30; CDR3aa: CAWSGSKGTGNTIYF; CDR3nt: TGTGCCTGGAGTGGGTCCAAAGGGACCGGAAACACCATATATTTT
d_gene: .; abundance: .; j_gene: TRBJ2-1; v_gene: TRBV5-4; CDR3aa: CASSLSDSIRQFF; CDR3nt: TGTGCCAGCAGCCTATCTGACAGTATAAGGCAGTTCTTC
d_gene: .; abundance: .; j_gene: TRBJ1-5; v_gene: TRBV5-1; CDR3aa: CASSFGQFNQPQHF; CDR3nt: TGCGCCAGCAGCTTCGGACAGTTTAATCAGCCCCAGCATTTT
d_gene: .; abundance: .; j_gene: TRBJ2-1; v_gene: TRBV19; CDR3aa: CASSPPGAYNEQFF; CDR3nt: TGTGCCAGTAGCCCCCCTGGGGCCTACAATGAGCAGTTCTTC
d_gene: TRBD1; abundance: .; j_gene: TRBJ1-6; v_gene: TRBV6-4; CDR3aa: CASSDSSQGVNSPLHF; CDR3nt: TGTGCCAGCAGTGACTCGAGTCAGGGGGTTAATTCACCCCTCCACTTT
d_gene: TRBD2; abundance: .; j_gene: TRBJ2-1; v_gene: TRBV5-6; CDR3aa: CASSFDLTGLAGGWQFF; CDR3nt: TGTGCCAGCAGCTTTGATTTAACGGGACTAGCGGGTGGATGGCAGTTCTTC
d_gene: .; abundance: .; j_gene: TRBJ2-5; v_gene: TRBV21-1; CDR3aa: CASSKSAVGAGLLGGTQYF; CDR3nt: TGTGCCAGCAGCAAATCCGCTGTGGGGGCAGGTCTTTTAGGAGGGACCCAGTACTTC
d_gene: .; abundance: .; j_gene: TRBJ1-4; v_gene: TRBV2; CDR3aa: CASSGDHNEKLFF; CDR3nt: TGTGCCAGCAGTGGGGACCATAATGAAAAACTGTTTTTT
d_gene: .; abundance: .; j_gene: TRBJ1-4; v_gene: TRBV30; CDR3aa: CAWSVGASNEKLFF; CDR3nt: TGTGCCTGGAGTGTTGGAGCCAGTAATGAAAAACTGTTTTTT
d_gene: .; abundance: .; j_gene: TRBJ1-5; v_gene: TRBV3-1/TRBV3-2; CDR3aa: CASSQGGSNQPQHF; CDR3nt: TGTGCCAGCAGCCAAGGCGGCAGCAATCAGCCCCAGCATTTT
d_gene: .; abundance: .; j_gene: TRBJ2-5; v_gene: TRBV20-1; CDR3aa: CSARAGETQYF; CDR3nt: TGCAGTGCTAGAGCAGGGGAGACCCAGTACTTC
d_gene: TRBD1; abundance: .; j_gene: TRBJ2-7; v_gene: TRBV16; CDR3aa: CASSQVWTGPNEQYF; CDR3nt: TGTGCCAGCAGCCAAGTCTGGACAGGGCCCAACGAGCAGTACTTC
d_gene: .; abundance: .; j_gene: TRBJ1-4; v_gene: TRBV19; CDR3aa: CASSSVGRSTNEKLFF; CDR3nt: TGTGCCAGTAGTAGTGTGGGCAGATCAACTAATGAAAAACTGTTTTTT
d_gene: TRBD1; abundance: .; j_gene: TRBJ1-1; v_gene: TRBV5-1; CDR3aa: CASSGTGLTEAFF; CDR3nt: TGCGCCAGCAGCGGGACAGGGCTCACTGAAGCTTTCTTT
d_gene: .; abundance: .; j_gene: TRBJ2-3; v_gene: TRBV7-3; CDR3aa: CASSLSQPDTQYF; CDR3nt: TGTGCCAGCAGCTTATCACAGCCAGATACGCAGTATTTT
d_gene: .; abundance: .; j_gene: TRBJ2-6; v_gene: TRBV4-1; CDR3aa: CASSQEGRSGANVLTF; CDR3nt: TGCGCCAGCAGCCAAGAAGGACGCTCTGGGGCCAACGTCCTGACTTTC
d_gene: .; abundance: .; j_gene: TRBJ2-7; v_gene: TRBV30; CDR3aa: CAWMNGVAGPYEQYF; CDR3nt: TGTGCCTGGATGAATGGAGTGGCAGGCCCCTACGAGCAGTACTTC
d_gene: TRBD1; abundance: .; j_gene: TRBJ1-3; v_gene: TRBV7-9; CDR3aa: CASSLGTASGNTIYF; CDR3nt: TGTGCCAGCAGCTTGGGGACAGCCTCTGGAAACACCATATATTTT
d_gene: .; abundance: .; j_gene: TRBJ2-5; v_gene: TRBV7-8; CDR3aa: CASRIRKETQYF; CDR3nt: TGTGCCAGCAGGATTCGGAAAGAGACCCAGTACTTC
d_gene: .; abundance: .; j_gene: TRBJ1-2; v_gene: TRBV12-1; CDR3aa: CASSPDRGGGYTF; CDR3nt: TGTGCCAGCAGCCCTGACAGGGGAGGTGGCTACACCTTC
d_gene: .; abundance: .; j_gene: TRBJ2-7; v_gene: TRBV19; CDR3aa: CASSTGHLYEQYF; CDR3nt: TGTGCCAGTAGTACGGGACACCTCTACGAGCAGTACTTC
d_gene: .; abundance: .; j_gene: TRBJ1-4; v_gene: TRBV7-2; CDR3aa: CASSLVGTATNEKLFF; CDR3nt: TGTGCCAGCAGCTTAGTAGGTACCGCAACTAATGAAAAACTGTTTTTT
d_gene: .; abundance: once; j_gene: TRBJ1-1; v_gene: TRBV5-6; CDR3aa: CASSLSIKNTEAFF; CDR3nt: TGTGCCAGCAGCTTGTCCATCAAGAACACTGAAGCTTTCTTT
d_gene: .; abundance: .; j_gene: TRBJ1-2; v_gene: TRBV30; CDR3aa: CAWSGTAYYGYTF; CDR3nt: TGTGCCTGGAGTGGTACAGCCTACTATGGCTACACCTTC
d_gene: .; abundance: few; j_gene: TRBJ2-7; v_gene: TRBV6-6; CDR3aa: CASSPDLSYEQYF; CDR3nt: TGTGCCAGCAGCCCGGATTTGTCCTACGAGCAGTACTTC
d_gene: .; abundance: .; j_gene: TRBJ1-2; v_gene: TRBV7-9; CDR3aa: CASSLEGRGSYGYTF; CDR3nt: TGTGCCAGCAGCTTAGAGGGCAGAGGTTCCTATGGCTACACCTTC
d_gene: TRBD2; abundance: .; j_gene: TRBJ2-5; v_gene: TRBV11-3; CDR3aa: CASTRTSETQYF; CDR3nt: TGTGCCAGCACAAGGACTAGCGAGACCCAGTACTTC